This record covers a single T cell receptor beta chain. Repertoires were generated with immunoSEQ multiplex PCR, while TCRdb's copy carries only in-frame clones and drops some. The sample records more than 85,000 clones, about 89% being singletons. The germline CDR1 and CDR2 sequences are LGHDT and YNNKEL (reference sequence). V shed 0 bases and J 6 bases; nucleotides not matched to a gene: 14. The CDR3 contains 18 residues. The data belong to a study of blood T cell repertoires in COVID-19. The clonotype originates from a woman in her seventies with acute or convalescent COVID-19. The sequenced sample was peripheral blood. The chain joins TRBV3-1 (or the pseudogene TRBV3-2) to TRBJ1-5, with 7 positions matching TRBD1. As DNA, the CDR3 is TGTGCCAGCAGCCAAGACCTTGGCAGGGGGTGGCCAGGTCAGCCCCAGCATTTT. The encoded protein is CASSQDLGRGWPGQPQHF.